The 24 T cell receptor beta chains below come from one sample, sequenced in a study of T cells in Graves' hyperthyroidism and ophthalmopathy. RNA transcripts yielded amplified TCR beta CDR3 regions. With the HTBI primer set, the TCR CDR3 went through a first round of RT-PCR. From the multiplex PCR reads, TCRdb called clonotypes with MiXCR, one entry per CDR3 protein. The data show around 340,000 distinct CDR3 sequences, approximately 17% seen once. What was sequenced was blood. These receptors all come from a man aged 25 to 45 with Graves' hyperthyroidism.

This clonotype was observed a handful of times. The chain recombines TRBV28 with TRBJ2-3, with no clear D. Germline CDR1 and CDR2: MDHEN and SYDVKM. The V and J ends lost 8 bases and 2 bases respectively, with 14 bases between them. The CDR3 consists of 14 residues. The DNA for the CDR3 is TGTGCCAGCGGCTCGAGCACTACCACAGATACGCAGTATTTT. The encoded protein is CASGSSTTTDTQYF. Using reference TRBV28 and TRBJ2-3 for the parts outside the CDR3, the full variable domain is DVKVTQSSRYLVKRTGEKVFLECVQDMDHENMFWYRQDPGLGLRLIYFSYDVKMKEKGDIPEGYSVSREKKERFSLILESASTNQTSMYLCASGSSTTTDTQYFGPGTRLTVL.

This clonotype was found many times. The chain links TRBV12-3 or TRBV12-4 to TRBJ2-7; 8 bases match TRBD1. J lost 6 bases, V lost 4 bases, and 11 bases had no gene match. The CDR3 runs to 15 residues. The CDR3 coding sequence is TGTGCCAGCAGTTATTCCGGGACAGGAGTAGGCGAGCAGTACTTC. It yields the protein CASSYSGTGVGEQYF.

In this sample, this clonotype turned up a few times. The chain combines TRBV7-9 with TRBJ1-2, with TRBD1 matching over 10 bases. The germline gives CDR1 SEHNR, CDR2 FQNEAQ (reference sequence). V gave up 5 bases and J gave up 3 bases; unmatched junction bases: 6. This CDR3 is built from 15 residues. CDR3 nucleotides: TGTGCCAGCAGCCACGCCGGGACAGGGGACTATGGCTACACCTTC. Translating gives CASSHAGTGDYGYTF.

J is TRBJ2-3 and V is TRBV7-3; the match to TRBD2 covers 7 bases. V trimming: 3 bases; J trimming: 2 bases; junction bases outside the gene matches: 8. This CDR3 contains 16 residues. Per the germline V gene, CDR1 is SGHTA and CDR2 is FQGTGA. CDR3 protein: CASSFGMGGITDTQYF. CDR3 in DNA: TGTGCCAGCAGCTTCGGTATGGGAGGGATCACAGATACGCAGTATTTT.

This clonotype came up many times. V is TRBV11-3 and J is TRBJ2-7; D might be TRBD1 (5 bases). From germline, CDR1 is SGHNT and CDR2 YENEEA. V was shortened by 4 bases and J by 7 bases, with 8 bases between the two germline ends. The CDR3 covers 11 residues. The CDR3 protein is CASSSGLEQYF. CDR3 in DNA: TGTGCCAGCAGCTCAGGGTTAGAGCAGTACTTC.

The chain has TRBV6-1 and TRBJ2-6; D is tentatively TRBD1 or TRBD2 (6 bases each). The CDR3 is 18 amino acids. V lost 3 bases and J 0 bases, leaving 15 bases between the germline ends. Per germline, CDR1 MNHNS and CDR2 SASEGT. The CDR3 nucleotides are TGTGCCAGCAGTGACAGGGGACTCACTTTCTCTGGGGCCAACGTCCTGACTTTC. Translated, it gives CASSDRGLTFSGANVLTF.

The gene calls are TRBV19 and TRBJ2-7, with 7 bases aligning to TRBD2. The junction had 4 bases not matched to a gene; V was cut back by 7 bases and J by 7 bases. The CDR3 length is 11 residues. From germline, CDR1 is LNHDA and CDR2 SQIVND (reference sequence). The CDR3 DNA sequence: TGTGCCAGTACCATGGGGGGGGAGCAGTACTTC. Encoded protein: CASTMGGEQYF.

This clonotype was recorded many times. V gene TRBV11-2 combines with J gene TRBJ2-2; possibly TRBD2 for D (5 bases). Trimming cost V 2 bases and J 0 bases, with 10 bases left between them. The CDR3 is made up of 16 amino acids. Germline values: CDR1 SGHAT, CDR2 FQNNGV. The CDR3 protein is CASSLWAGANTGELFF. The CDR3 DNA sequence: TGTGCCAGCAGCTTATGGGCCGGGGCGAACACCGGGGAGCTGTTTTTT.

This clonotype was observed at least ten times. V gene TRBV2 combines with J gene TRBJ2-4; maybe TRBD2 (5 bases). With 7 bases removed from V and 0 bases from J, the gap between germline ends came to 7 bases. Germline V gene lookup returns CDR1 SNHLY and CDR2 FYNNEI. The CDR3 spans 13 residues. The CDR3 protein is CASTGEAKNIQYF. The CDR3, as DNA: TGTGCCAGCACCGGGGAAGCCAAAAACATTCAGTACTTC.

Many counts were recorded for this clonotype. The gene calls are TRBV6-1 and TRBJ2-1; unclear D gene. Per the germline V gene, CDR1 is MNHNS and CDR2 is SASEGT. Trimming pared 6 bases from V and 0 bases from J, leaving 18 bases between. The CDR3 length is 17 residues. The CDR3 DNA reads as TGTGCCAGCAGCACTTCCCTGAGCTTTTCCTCCTACAATGAGCAGTTCTTC. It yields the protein CASSTSLSFSSYNEQFF.

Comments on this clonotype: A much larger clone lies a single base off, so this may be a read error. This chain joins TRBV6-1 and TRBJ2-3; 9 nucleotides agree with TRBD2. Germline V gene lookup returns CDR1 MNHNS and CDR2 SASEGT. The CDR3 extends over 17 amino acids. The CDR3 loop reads CASGERPWTSDTDTQYF. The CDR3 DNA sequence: TGTGCCAGCGGTGAACGTCCCTGGACTAGCGACACAGATACGCAGTATTTT.

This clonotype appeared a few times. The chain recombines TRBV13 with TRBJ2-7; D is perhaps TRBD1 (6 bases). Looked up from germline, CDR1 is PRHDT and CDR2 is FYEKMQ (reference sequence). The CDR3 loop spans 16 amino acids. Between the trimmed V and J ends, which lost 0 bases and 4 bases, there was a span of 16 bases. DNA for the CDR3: TGTGCCAGCAGCTTAGGTGGGGGCACTGGCGTTTACGAGCAGTACTTC. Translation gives CASSLGGGTGVYEQYF.

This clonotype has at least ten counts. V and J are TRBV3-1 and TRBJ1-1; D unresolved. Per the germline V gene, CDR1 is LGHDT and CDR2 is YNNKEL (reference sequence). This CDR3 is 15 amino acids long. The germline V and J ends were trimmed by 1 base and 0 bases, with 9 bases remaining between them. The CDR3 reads CASSQGRRVNTEAFF. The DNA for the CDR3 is TGTGCCAGCAGCCAAGGCAGACGGGTGAACACTGAAGCTTTCTTT.

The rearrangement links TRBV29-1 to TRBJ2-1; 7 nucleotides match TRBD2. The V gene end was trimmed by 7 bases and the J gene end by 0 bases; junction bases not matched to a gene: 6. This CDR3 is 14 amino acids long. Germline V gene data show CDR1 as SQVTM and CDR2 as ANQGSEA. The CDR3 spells CSASSGDSYNEQFF. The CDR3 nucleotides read TGCAGCGCCTCAAGCGGGGACTCCTACAATGAGCAGTTCTTC.

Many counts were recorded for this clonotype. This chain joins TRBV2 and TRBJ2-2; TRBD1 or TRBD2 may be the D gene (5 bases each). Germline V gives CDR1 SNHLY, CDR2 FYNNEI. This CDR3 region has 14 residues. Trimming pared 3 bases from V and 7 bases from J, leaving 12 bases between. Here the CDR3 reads CASSEVRGDGELFF. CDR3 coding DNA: TGTGCCAGCAGTGAGGTTAGGGGAGACGGGGAGCTGTTTTTT.

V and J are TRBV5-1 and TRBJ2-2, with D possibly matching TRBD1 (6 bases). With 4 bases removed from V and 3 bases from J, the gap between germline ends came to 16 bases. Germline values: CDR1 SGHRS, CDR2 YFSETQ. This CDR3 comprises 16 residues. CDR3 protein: CASSPSMDSYTGELFF. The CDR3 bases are TGCGCCAGCAGCCCGTCGATGGACAGTTACACCGGGGAGCTGTTTTTT.

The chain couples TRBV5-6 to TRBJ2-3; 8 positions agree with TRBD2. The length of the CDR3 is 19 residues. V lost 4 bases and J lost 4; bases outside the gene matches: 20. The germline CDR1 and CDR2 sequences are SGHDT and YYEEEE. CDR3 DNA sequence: TGTGCCAGCAGCCTAGGAACTGGAAGGGCGGGAGGTGATGCAGATACGCAGTATTTT. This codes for CASSLGTGRAGGDADTQYF.

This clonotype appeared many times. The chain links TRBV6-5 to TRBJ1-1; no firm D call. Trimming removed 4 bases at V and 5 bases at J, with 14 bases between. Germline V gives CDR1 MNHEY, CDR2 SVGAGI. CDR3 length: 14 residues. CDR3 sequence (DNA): TGTGCCAGCAGTTCTCGGTCCTCTGGGACTGAAGCTTTCTTT. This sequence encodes CASSSRSSGTEAFF.

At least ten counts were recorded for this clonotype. The CDR3 coding sequence is TGTGCCAGCAGTAACCCAGAGGGGGGGTTACAAGAGACCCAGTACTTC. This codes for CASSNPEGGLQETQYF. The V call is TRBV28, the J call TRBJ2-5, with a weak D call TRBD2 (7 bases). Germline CDR1 and CDR2: MDHEN and SYDVKM. The CDR3 extends over 16 amino acids. Trimming took 5 bases from V and 2 from J, leaving 18 bases between them.

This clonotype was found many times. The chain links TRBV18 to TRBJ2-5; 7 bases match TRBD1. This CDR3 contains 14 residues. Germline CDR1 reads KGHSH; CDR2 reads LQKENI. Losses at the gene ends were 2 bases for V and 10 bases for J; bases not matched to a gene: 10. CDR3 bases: TGTGCCAGCTCACCAGGGTTGGACAGGACGGACCAGTACTTC. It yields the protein CASSPGLDRTDQYF.

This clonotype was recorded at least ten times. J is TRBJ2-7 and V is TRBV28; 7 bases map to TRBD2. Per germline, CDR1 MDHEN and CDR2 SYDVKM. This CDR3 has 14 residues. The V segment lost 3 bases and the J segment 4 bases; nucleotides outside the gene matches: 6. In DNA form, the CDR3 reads TGTGCCAGCAGTTTTAGCGGGTCCATATACGAGCAGTACTTC. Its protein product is CASSFSGSIYEQYF.

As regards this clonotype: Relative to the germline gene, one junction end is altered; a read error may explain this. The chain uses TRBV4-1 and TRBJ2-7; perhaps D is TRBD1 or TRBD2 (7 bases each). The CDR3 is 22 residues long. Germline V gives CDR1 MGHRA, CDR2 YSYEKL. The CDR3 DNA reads TGCACCAGCAGCCAAGTACGTTCCAAGACAGGGAGGGACCCTAGCTCTTTTTCCGAGCAGTACTTC. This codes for CTSSQVRSKTGRDPSSFSEQYF.

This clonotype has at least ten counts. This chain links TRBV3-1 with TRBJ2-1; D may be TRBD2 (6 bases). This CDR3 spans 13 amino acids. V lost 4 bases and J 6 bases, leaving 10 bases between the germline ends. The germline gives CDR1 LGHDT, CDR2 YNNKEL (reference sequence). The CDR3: CASSRPGSNEQFF. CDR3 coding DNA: TGTGCCAGCAGCCGTCCCGGGAGCAATGAGCAGTTCTTC.

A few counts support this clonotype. This CDR3 reads CASSFHTGVATQYF. Written as DNA, the CDR3 is TGTGCCAGCAGCTTTCACACCGGGGTCGCAACGCAGTATTTT. The chain has TRBV9 and TRBJ2-3, with D possibly being TRBD2 (5 bases). With 4 bases removed from V and 9 bases from J, the gap between germline ends came to 18 bases. The germline gives CDR1 SGDLS, CDR2 YYNGEE. CDR3 length equals 14 residues.